The 28 T cell receptor beta chains in this list originate from one sample, sequenced in a study of CD8 T cells in ankylosing spondylitis. In TCRdb, the 5' RACE reads were re-called with MiXCR into one record per CDR3 protein. The sample has about 210,000 distinct CDR3 sequences, roughly 8.2% seen once. The sequenced material came from blood, either unsorted or a sorted T cell fraction (not recorded which). Receptors originate from a female donor with ankylosing spondylitis or in good health (not recorded which).

J is TRBJ2-7 and V is TRBV5-4, with 7 bases matching TRBD2. Trimming cost V 3 bases and J 4 bases; bases outside gene matches: 7. Germline loops: CDR1 SGHNT, CDR2 YYREEE (reference sequence). This CDR3 has 14 amino acids. CDR3: CASSSGLSVYEQYF. CDR3 nucleotide sequence: TGTGCCAGCAGCTCGGGACTATCCGTATACGAGCAGTACTTC.

Ten or more counts support this clonotype. The chain uses TRBV3-1 and TRBJ2-2; D is tentatively TRBD1 or TRBD2 (6 bases each). The V end lost 3 bases, the J end lost 7 bases, and 18 bases lay between the germline ends. CDR1 is LGHDT and CDR2 is YNNKEL in the germline V gene (reference sequence). The CDR3 runs to 16 residues. In DNA, the CDR3 is TGTGCCAGCAGCCACACGGGGGCGCCCGGGAACGGGGAGCTGTTTTTT. Translating gives CASSHTGAPGNGELFF. Drawing the rest from reference TRBV3-1 and TRBJ2-2, the complete variable domain is DTAVSQTPKYLVTQMGNDKSIKCEQNLGHDTMYWYKQDSKKFLKIMFSYNNKELIINETVPNRFSPKSPDKAHLNLHINSLELGDSAVYFCASSHTGAPGNGELFFGEGSRLTVL.

This clonotype was seen repeatedly, ten times or more. The V call is TRBV27, the J call TRBJ2-7, with TRBD1 matching 9 bases. This CDR3 has 15 residues. V shed 4 bases, J shed 6 bases, and the junction held 10 bases outside the gene matches. Germline assignment: CDR1 MNHEY and CDR2 SMNVEV (reference sequence). DNA of the CDR3: TGTGCCAGCAGTTCCGGACAGGGGCAAAAAAGCGAGCAGTACTTC. Its protein is CASSSGQGQKSEQYF.

This clonotype has a count of ten or more. V is TRBV5-1 and J is TRBJ2-1, with 9 bases that match TRBD1. The CDR3 is 15 amino acids. V dropped 0 bases and J dropped 6; count of bases not matched to a gene: 4. The germline V gene encodes CDR1 SGHRS and CDR2 YFSETQ. The CDR3 reads CASSLGQGVANEQFF. CDR3 bases: TGCGCCAGCAGCTTGGGACAGGGGGTGGCCAATGAGCAGTTCTTC.

This clonotype was observed many times. The CDR3 sequence: CSARDLSYEQYF. The CDR3 coding sequence is TGCAGTGCTCGGGACCTAAGTTACGAGCAGTACTTC. The chain links TRBV20-1 to TRBJ2-7; possibly TRBD1 or TRBD2 for D (5 bases each). Trimming cost V 5 bases and J 4 bases, with 12 bases left between them. The CDR3 consists of 12 residues. The germline gives CDR1 DFQATT, CDR2 SNEGSKA (reference sequence).

This clonotype occurred many times. This chain connects TRBV10-3 to TRBJ2-1, with a possible D match to TRBD1 (6 bases). Between the trimmed V and J ends, which lost 5 bases and 0 bases, there was a span of 14 bases. Germline V lookup: CDR1 ENHRY, CDR2 SYGVKD. This CDR3 has 16 amino acids. CDR3 sequence: CAISTTGIASYNEQFF. The DNA for the CDR3 is TGTGCCATCAGTACCACAGGGATAGCCTCCTACAATGAGCAGTTCTTC.

This clonotype has a count of ten or more. The V and J genes are TRBV20-1 and TRBJ1-6, with D maybe TRBD1 (6 bases). This CDR3 spans 14 amino acids. Trimming removed 2 bases from V and 9 bases from J, with 14 bases in between. Germline V gene sequence: CDR1 DFQATT, CDR2 SNEGSKA (reference sequence). The CDR3 region has the DNA TGCAGTGCTAGACGAACAGGGTTGGGTTCACCCCTCCACTTT. Its translation: CSARRTGLGSPLHF.

Ten or more counts support this clonotype. This sequence joins TRBV5-1 and TRBJ1-2; TRBD1 aligns across 10 bases. This CDR3 comprises 16 residues. V lost 0 bases, J lost 4 bases, and 6 bases stayed unmatched. Germline V CDR1 and CDR2: SGHRS, YFSETQ. This CDR3 reads CASSLDRDRGPYGYTF. CDR3 DNA: TGCGCCAGCAGCTTGGATCGGGACAGGGGACCCTATGGCTACACCTTC.

This clonotype has at least ten counts. V and J are TRBV5-1 and TRBJ2-3, with unresolved D. Germline V gene data show CDR1 as SGHRS and CDR2 as YFSETQ. Trimming took off 5 bases at V and 5 bases at J, with 9 bases between the two ends. This CDR3 contains 12 residues. CDR3 sequence reads: CASSAQRDTQYF. CDR3 nucleotides: TGCGCCAGCAGTGCCCAACGAGATACGCAGTATTTT.

The table lists this clonotype with many counts. The junction does not match germline at one end; this may be a read error. The rearrangement uses TRBV28 and TRBJ1-2, with D uncertain. The CDR3 spans 14 residues. Per the germline V gene, CDR1 is MDHEN and CDR2 is SYDVKM. In DNA, the CDR3 is TGTACCAGCTTGCCATTGCTAGAGGGCTATGGCTACACCTTC. It yields the protein CTSLPLLEGYGYTF.

Many counts were recorded for this clonotype. This chain connects TRBV6-2 or TRBV6-3 to TRBJ1-5; no definite D call. The CDR3 length is 12 residues. V lost 7 bases, J lost 4 bases, and 8 bases lay in between. Per the germline V gene, CDR1 is MNHEY and CDR2 is SVGEGT. The CDR3 reads CASKATNQPQHF. The CDR3 nucleotides are TGTGCCAGCAAGGCCACTAATCAGCCCCAGCATTTT.

This clonotype was detected many times. The J gene is TRBJ2-1, the V gene TRBV6-2 or TRBV6-3; 10 bases map to TRBD1. Trimming took 4 bases from V and 2 from J; bases not matched to a gene: 2. CDR1 and CDR2 from the germline V gene are MNHEY and SVGEGT. This CDR3 is built from 15 residues. CDR3 loop: CASSSDRGTYNEQFF. CDR3 coding DNA: TGTGCCAGCAGTTCGGACAGGGGGACCTACAATGAGCAGTTCTTC.

This clonotype was recorded at least ten times. The chain carries TRBV7-2 and TRBJ2-1, with D tentatively TRBD1 or TRBD2 (5 bases each). The V end was cut by 1 base, the J end by 7 bases, with 11 bases between. Germline values: CDR1 SGHTA, CDR2 FQGNSA. The CDR3 covers 14 residues. The DNA of the CDR3 is TGTGCCAGCAGCTTAGTGGGGACGGCGAATGAGCAGTTCTTC. Amino acids: CASSLVGTANEQFF. The full variable domain, in which reference TRBV7-2 and TRBJ2-1 provide the parts outside the CDR3, is GAGVSQSPSNKVTEKGKDVELRCDPISGHTALYWYRQSLGQGLEFLIYFQGNSAPDKSGLPSDRFSAERTGGSVSTLTIQRTQQEDSAVYLCASSLVGTANEQFFGPGTRLTVL.

This clonotype was detected a few times. The V and J genes are TRBV29-1 and TRBJ2-3, with 11 bases aligning to TRBD2. Germline loops: CDR1 SQVTM, CDR2 ANQGSEA. Trimming removed 6 bases from V and 7 bases from J; junction bases left unmatched: 12. The CDR3 spans 15 residues. The CDR3 coding sequence is TGCAGCGTCCTGATACTAGCGGGAGTAGTGCATACGCAGTATTTT. It encodes CSVLILAGVVHTQYF.

This clonotype was seen at least ten times. This chain links TRBV11-3 with TRBJ2-2; 9 bases line up with TRBD1. This CDR3 is 16 amino acids long. The trim removed 3 bases at V and 3 bases at J, leaving 5 bases unmatched. Per the germline V gene, CDR1 is SGHNT and CDR2 is YENEEA. Here the CDR3 DNA reads TGTGCCAGCAGCTTCGGACAGGGGATTTACACCGGGGAGCTGTTTTTT. As protein: CASSFGQGIYTGELFF.

This clonotype showed up many times. V usage is TRBV10-3 and J usage is TRBJ2-1; 7 bases are shared with TRBD1. Unmatched junction bases numbered 13, after V lost 6 bases and J lost 5 bases. The CDR3 is made up of 16 amino acids. In germline, CDR1 is ENHRY, CDR2 SYGVKD. The CDR3, as DNA: TGTGCCATCAGGTCACAGGGGCTAGTCGGCCACAATGAGCAGTTCTTC. Encoded protein: CAIRSQGLVGHNEQFF.

In its sample, this clonotype was seen many times. The chain combines TRBV12-3 or TRBV12-4 with TRBJ2-5, with TRBD2 as a possible D gene (5 bases). V lost 5 bases and J lost 5, with 15 bases in between. The CDR3 extends over 14 amino acids. This chain's CDR3 is CASSPSGAGETQYF. The CDR3 nucleotides read TGTGCCAGCAGTCCAAGCGGAGCTGGGGAGACCCAGTACTTC.

The chain uses TRBV5-1 and TRBJ2-2; weak D call: TRBD2 (5 bases). Trimming stripped 0 bases from V and 5 bases from J, with 17 bases between. CDR3 length: 17 residues. CDR1 and CDR2 (germline): SGHRS, YFSETQ. The CDR3 DNA reads as TGCGCCAGCAGCTTGGCGGGATCTCTCCTGGGAACCGGGGAGCTGTTTTTT. Residues: CASSLAGSLLGTGELFF. The full variable domain, completed using reference TRBV5-1 and TRBJ2-2, is KAGVTQTPRYLIKTRGQQVTLSCSPISGHRSVSWYQQTPGQGLQFLFEYFSETQRNKGNFPGRFSGRQFSNSRSEMNVSTLELGDSALYLCASSLAGSLLGTGELFFGEGSRLTVL.

This clonotype was recorded many times. The chain is built from TRBV20-1 and TRBJ2-5; 8 bases are shared with TRBD2. Losses at the gene ends were 5 bases for V and 5 bases for J; bases not matched to a gene: 10. CDR3 size: 14 residues. The germline gives CDR1 DFQATT, CDR2 SNEGSKA (reference sequence). The CDR3 here is CSAVTGTSMETQYF. The CDR3 nucleotides are TGCAGTGCTGTAACCGGGACTAGTATGGAGACCCAGTACTTC.

This clonotype was seen at least ten times. The J gene is TRBJ2-3, the V gene TRBV5-1; perhaps TRBD2 as D (6 bases). This CDR3 spans 16 amino acids. CDR1 is SGHRS, CDR2 YFSETQ, per germline. V dropped 0 bases and J dropped 5 bases, with 16 bases sitting between them. As DNA, the CDR3 is TGCGCCAGCAGCTTGGGGCCAGGGAGGCAGAGAGATACGCAGTATTTT. It yields the protein CASSLGPGRQRDTQYF.

Many counts were recorded for this clonotype. This chain uses TRBV10-3 with TRBJ2-1, with D perhaps TRBD1 (5 bases). The V gene's germline CDR1 is ENHRY and CDR2 SYGVKD. V was cut by 11 bases and J by 8 bases, with 25 bases left in between. The CDR3 consists of 15 residues. The CDR3 coding sequence is TGTGCCTCCTCCTCCCGCCAGGGCAACGAAGATGAGCAGTTCTTC. The encoded protein is CASSSRQGNEDEQFF.

This clonotype was observed at least ten times. The chain has TRBV27 and TRBJ1-2; TRBD1 aligns across 7 bases. In germline, CDR1 is MNHEY, CDR2 SMNVEV (reference sequence). J gave up 2 bases and V 10 bases, and 4 bases lay outside the gene matches. The CDR3 totals 12 residues. CDR3 sequence (DNA): TGTGCCACCCTGGACAGGAACTATGGCTACACCTTC. As protein: CATLDRNYGYTF.

This clonotype was seen more than once but under ten times. The chain is built from TRBV27 and TRBJ2-7, with D tentatively TRBD1 (6 bases). Germline V gene data show CDR1 as MNHEY and CDR2 as SMNVEV (reference sequence). This CDR3 region has 11 residues. CDR3 loop: CATLGGHEQYF. As DNA, the CDR3 is TGTGCGACCCTTGGGGGCCACGAGCAGTACTTC.

The table lists this clonotype with many counts. The V and J genes are TRBV27 and TRBJ1-5; D might be TRBD1 (6 bases). V dropped 0 bases and J dropped 4 bases, with 10 bases sitting between them. CDR1 is MNHEY and CDR2 is SMNVEV in the germline V gene (reference sequence). The CDR3 contains 15 residues. The CDR3 spells CASSLSGTMNQPQHF. The CDR3 coding sequence is TGTGCCAGCAGTTTATCGGGGACAATGAATCAGCCCCAGCATTTT.

This clonotype showed up many times. The chain joins TRBV4-2 to TRBJ2-3; TRBD2 matches at 7 bases. The length of the CDR3 is 19 residues. Germline CDR1 reads LGHNA; CDR2 reads YNFKEQ. J lost 4 bases, V lost 5 bases, and 21 bases had no gene match. CDR3 region: CASSSRYEFGLAESDTQYF. In DNA form, the CDR3 reads TGTGCCAGCAGCTCAAGATATGAATTCGGGCTAGCGGAGTCAGATACGCAGTATTTT.

This clonotype was detected many times. The rearrangement joins TRBV5-1 to TRBJ1-4; D is perhaps TRBD1 (5 bases). Looked up from germline, CDR1 is SGHRS and CDR2 is YFSETQ. The CDR3 is made up of 15 amino acids. Trimming cost V 4 bases and J 8 bases, with 18 bases left between them. The CDR3 region is CASSPTLGGEEKLFF. DNA of the CDR3: TGCGCCAGCAGCCCGACTTTGGGGGGAGAGGAAAAACTGTTTTTT.

This clonotype was observed at least ten times. The chain uses TRBV20-1 and TRBJ2-2; weak D call: TRBD2 (6 bases). Trimming removed 1 base from V and 4 bases from J, with 16 bases in between. CDR3 length equals 16 residues. Germline CDR1 and CDR2: DFQATT and SNEGSKA (reference sequence). CDR3 bases: TGCAGTGCTAGAGTAGATAGGGGACTTCCCACCGGGGAGCTGTTTTTT. Translated, it gives CSARVDRGLPTGELFF.

This clonotype was counted ten times or more. The chain carries TRBV15 and TRBJ2-2; D may be TRBD1 (6 bases). This CDR3 comprises 15 residues. V gave up 2 bases and J gave up 5 bases, with 12 bases separating them. Germline V gene sequence: CDR1 LNHNV, CDR2 YYDKDF (reference sequence). The chain's CDR3 is CATSRPQGRTGELFF. The CDR3 nucleotides are TGTGCCACCAGCAGACCGCAGGGGCGGACCGGGGAGCTGTTTTTT.